The clone carrying this TCR beta chain was detected only a few times. Its antigen is not identified. This sample stems from a study of blood T cells in healthy people across ages. Study-wide results and limits: Long-lived donors carried more naive CD4+ cells and greater diversity than aged donors.

Combining a sample-barcoded 5' primer with a J-beta primer mix, a second PCR ran for about 6 to 12 cycles. Every single cDNA molecule received a tag from a template-switch adaptor with 12 random nucleotides. TCRdb reprocessed the 5' RACE reads via MiXCR and lists one record per CDR3 protein. The sample has roughly 1 million distinct CDR3 sequences, less than 25% seen once. The sample also formed part of further work on T cells of mothers and their children.

The sequence was obtained from a girl aged 2 to 10 in good health. Sequencing was carried out using blood.

The CDR3 sequence is CASSLWRLSTDTQYF. CDR3 nucleotides: TGCGCCAGCAGCTTGTGGCGCCTCAGCACAGATACGCAGTATTTT. The V call is TRBV5-1, the J call TRBJ2-3; no reliable D call. The V and J ends lost 1 base and 0 bases respectively, with 9 bases between them. The CDR3 has 15 amino acids. CDR1 is SGHRS, CDR2 YFSETQ, per germline.